The present T cell receptor beta chain was sequenced within a study of T cells in Graves' hyperthyroidism and ophthalmopathy. Study-wide points: Most thyroid clonotypes that were expanded above 0.001 also turned up in blood. Ophthalmopathy was told apart from stable hyperthyroidism by a 13 V-J model.

This clonotype was observed a handful of times. Its antigen is unknown. This CDR3 has 21 residues. Trimming at V came to 2 bases and at J to 0 bases, leaving 14 bases not matched to a gene. Germline V lookup: CDR1 SGHRS, CDR2 YFSETQ. Each patient was aged 18 to 65 and had newly diagnosed hyperthyroidism of under 2 months' duration. On the basis of clinical symptoms, serum thyroxine and TRAb, thyroid ultrasound and orbital computed tomography, diagnoses were made. From RNA transcripts, TCR beta CDR3 regions were amplified. The TCR CDR3 was amplified in a first-round RT-PCR using the HTBI primer set. TCRdb fed the multiplex PCR reads into MiXCR, producing one record per CDR3 protein. The sample has some 500,000 distinct CDR3 sequences; about an eighth are singletons.

The sequenced sample was blood. The V and J genes are TRBV5-1 and TRBJ2-1; 13 bases match TRBD2. This TCR was sampled from a woman aged 18-30 years with Graves' hyperthyroidism. CDR3 DNA: TGCGCCAGCAGCTTCCCACTAGCGGGAGGGCCGTCATCAAGCTCCTACAATGAGCAGTTCTTC. Its protein product is CASSFPLAGGPSSSSYNEQFF.